Sequencing of this T cell receptor beta chain was carried out in a study of cytomegalovirus exposure and HLA in healthy donors. Study-wide background: Some 200 million T cells yielded roughly 100 million unique TCR beta sequences, as an earlier analysis found. General study points: Previous analysis showed most TCR beta V segments were productive about 87% or about 30% of the time. Looking again later, the authors saw that most CMV-associated TCR beta chains seemed HLA-restricted.

The CDR3 consists of 13 residues. Germline CDR1 is SNHLY and CDR2 is FYNNEI. The V end was cut by 5 bases, the J end by 5 bases, with 12 bases between. Everyone who donated was a healthy bone marrow donor. Vbeta (60) and Jbeta (13) primers were used in the PCR. The protocol was immunoSEQ multiplex PCR, while the TCRdb copy is restricted to in-frame clones and leaves out a portion. This sample has 150,000 to 200,000 clones, with 55% to 80% found just once. This clone has just a few counts. What it binds is not known. The rearrangement links TRBV2 to TRBJ2-5; the D gene is possibly TRBD1 (7 bases). Input material: PBMCs. The sequence derives from a woman in her late teens or twenties in good health and CMV-seropositive. CDR3 residues: CASSPQGRETQYF. As DNA, the CDR3 is TGTGCCAGCAGTCCACAGGGGAGGGAGACCCAGTACTTC.